The source of this T cell receptor (beta chain) is a study of T cells in Graves' hyperthyroidism and ophthalmopathy. Study overall: The authors collected peripheral blood at initial diagnosis, before any treatment.

Regarding the study as a whole: Among clonotypes expanded in thyroid above 0.001, most were also found in blood.

RNA transcripts served as the template for amplifying TCR beta CDR3 regions. An initial round of RT-PCR targeting the TCR CDR3 relied on the HTBI primer set. TCRdb re-called the multiplex PCR reads through MiXCR, storing one row per CDR3 protein. Of over 250,000 distinct CDR3 sequences in the sample, roughly 13% were seen once. This clonotype was recorded many times. Antigen unknown. Sequencing was carried out using blood. This receptor was identified in a woman aged 35 to 49 with Graves' ophthalmopathy.

The CDR3 reads CASSEYAGANYGYTF. The CDR3 DNA follows: TGTGCCAGCAGTGAATATGCGGGCGCGAACTATGGCTACACCTTC. The chain recombines TRBV2 with TRBJ1-2; D remains ambiguous. The germline V gene encodes CDR1 SNHLY and CDR2 FYNNEI. V lost 2 bases and J lost 2, with 12 bases in between. The CDR3 sequence is 15 residues long.